A single sample is the source of the 20 T cell receptor beta chains below, sequenced in a study of CD8+ T cells in alopecia areata. RNA extraction and reverse transcription yielded cDNA as sequencing template. Generated by immunoSEQ multiplex PCR, the TCRdb table keeps only in-frame clones and is missing some. The sample has fewer than 250,000 clones, less than 50% seen once. Regarding treatment: oral pan-JAK inhibitor, 5-10 mg twice daily. The sample consisted of CD4+ T cells sorted from blood, taken at approximately week 37, from a patient treated with tofacitinib. The receptor source for this set is a human donor with alopecia areata.

This clone was counted between two and nine times. The chain recombines TRBV10-3 with TRBJ2-7; D could derive from TRBD1 or TRBD2 (5 bases each). The CDR3 is 13 amino acids. CDR1 and CDR2 (germline): ENHRY, SYGVKD. V lost 6 bases, J lost 2 bases, and 11 bases lay in between. CDR3: CAISGTPAYEQYF. Written as DNA, the CDR3 is TGTGCCATCAGCGGGACGCCGGCCTACGAGCAGTACTTC.

This clone was counted only a few times. The gene calls are TRBV27 and TRBJ2-6; D perhaps matches TRBD2 (5 bases). This CDR3 is 14 amino acids long. Germline CDR1 MNHEY, CDR2 SMNVEV (reference sequence). V was pared by 6 bases and J by 2 bases, with 8 bases between. The CDR3 loop is CASRRATGANVLTF. The CDR3 coding sequence is TGTGCCAGCAGGAGGGCAACTGGGGCCAACGTCCTGACTTTC.

This chain uses TRBV18 with TRBJ1-4; 7 positions agree with TRBD1. CDR1 is KGHSH, CDR2 LQKENI, per germline. The CDR3 totals 13 residues. V lost 4 bases, J lost 12 bases, and 8 bases stayed unmatched. The CDR3 protein is CASSRTTGAELFF. The DNA of the CDR3 is TGTGCCAGCTCACGCACAACAGGGGCCGAACTGTTTTTT.

This clone showed up just a few times. The sample holds other DNA sequences that translate to the same CDR3. The chain's CDR3 is CASSPPSTDTQYF. The CDR3, as DNA: TGTGCCAGCTCACCGCCGAGCACAGATACGCAGTATTTT. The chain employs TRBV18 and TRBJ2-3; D is unresolved. Germline-derived CDR1 and CDR2 are KGHSH and LQKENI. Trimming shortened V by 3 bases and J by 0 bases, and 4 bases separated the two germline ends. CDR3 length: 13 residues.

A word on this clone: The same CDR3 also results from other DNA sequences found in this sample. The J gene is TRBJ2-3, the V gene TRBV30, with 8 nucleotides matching TRBD2. Germline CDR1 is GTSNPN and CDR2 is SVGIG (reference sequence). Unmatched junction bases numbered 5, after V lost 0 bases and J lost 3 bases. The length of the CDR3 is 15 residues. CDR3: CAWSVRSGRTDTQYF. In nucleotides, the CDR3 is TGTGCCTGGAGTGTACGGAGCGGGAGAACAGATACGCAGTATTTT.

This clone has a handful of counts. The chain carries TRBV29-1 and TRBJ2-3; D may be TRBD1 or TRBD2 (6 bases each). CDR3 length equals 14 residues. Per germline, CDR1 SQVTM and CDR2 ANQGSEA. V was trimmed by 7 bases and J by 0 bases, leaving 14 bases between them. CDR3 region: CSADGGGSTDTQYF. CDR3 coding DNA: TGCAGCGCAGACGGGGGCGGGAGCACAGATACGCAGTATTTT.

CDR3 loop: CASSPPGLAGGRREEQYF. In DNA form, the CDR3 reads TGTGCCAGCTCACCACCGGGACTAGCGGGAGGGCGACGAGAAGAGCAGTACTTC. This sequence joins TRBV18 and TRBJ2-7; 16 bases are a match to TRBD2. The junction had 9 bases not matched to a gene; V was cut back by 0 bases and J by 7 bases. Germline V gene lookup returns CDR1 KGHSH and CDR2 LQKENI. The CDR3 is 18 amino acids.

V usage is TRBV29-1 and J usage is TRBJ2-5; D is unresolved. Germline loops: CDR1 SQVTM, CDR2 ANQGSEA. The CDR3 sequence is 12 residues long. V was pared by 4 bases and J by 1 base, with 7 bases between. CDR3 DNA: TGCAGCGTTGCTGAGAGCCAAGAGACCCAGTACTTC. Its protein product is CSVAESQETQYF.

With regard to this clone: In the same sample, other DNA sequences code for this CDR3. The chain uses TRBV5-1 and TRBJ2-1; no reliable D call. The CDR3 sequence is 11 residues long. CDR1 and CDR2 from the germline V gene are SGHRS and YFSETQ. Trimming removed 2 bases at V and 6 bases at J, with 3 bases between. The CDR3 is CASSFSNEQFF. For the CDR3, the DNA is TGCGCCAGCAGCTTTAGCAATGAGCAGTTCTTC.

The rearrangement joins TRBV19 to TRBJ2-4; weak D call: TRBD1 (7 bases). Trimming removed 6 bases from V and 3 bases from J, with 12 bases in between. CDR1 is LNHDA, CDR2 SQIVND, per germline (reference sequence). The CDR3 totals 14 residues. The CDR3: CASRDQGGKNIQYF. CDR3 coding DNA: TGTGCCAGTAGGGATCAGGGGGGCAAAAACATTCAGTACTTC.

This clone showed up many times. The chain uses TRBV4-1 and TRBJ1-4; no reliable D call. V was clipped by 0 bases and J by 3 bases, with 11 bases between them. Germline V gene data show CDR1 as MGHRA and CDR2 as YSYEKL. The CDR3 consists of 16 residues. DNA of the CDR3: TGCGCCAGCAGCCAAGACGGCATCGCGGCTAATGAAAAACTGTTTTTT. This sequence encodes CASSQDGIAANEKLFF.

This chain links TRBV10-3 with TRBJ2-5; a possible D gene is TRBD1 (7 bases). Trimming stripped 5 bases from V and 5 bases from J, with 18 bases between. Germline loops: CDR1 ENHRY, CDR2 SYGVKD. This CDR3 spans 15 amino acids. The CDR3 nucleotides are TGTGCCATCAGTTCTAACAGGGGAGGATGGGAGACCCAGTACTTC. It is translated as CAISSNRGGWETQYF.

The rearrangement links TRBV25-1 to TRBJ2-1; weak D call: TRBD2 (6 bases). V was pared by 5 bases and J by 5 bases, with 10 bases between. Looked up from germline, CDR1 is MGHDK and CDR2 is SYGVNS. This CDR3 region has 13 residues. DNA of the CDR3: TGTGCCAGCAGTCCGGGAGTCCACAATGAGCAGTTCTTC. It yields the protein CASSPGVHNEQFF.

This clone was counted between two and nine times. J is TRBJ2-5 and V is TRBV7-8; tentatively, D is TRBD1 (7 bases). Trimming stripped 5 bases from V and 9 bases from J, with 16 bases between. Per germline, CDR1 SGHVS and CDR2 FQNEAQ. This CDR3 has 13 amino acids. The CDR3 DNA is TGTGCCAGCAGCCATAGGACAGGAGGGGCCCAGTACTTC. It specifies CASSHRTGGAQYF.

This clone was observed a few times. At the DNA level, this CDR3 is encoded by other sequences in the same sample as well. This chain connects TRBV5-1 to TRBJ1-1, with D hard to call. This CDR3 comprises 13 residues. V lost 0 bases and J 2 bases, leaving 5 bases between the germline ends. Germline V gives CDR1 SGHRS, CDR2 YFSETQ. CDR3 DNA: TGCGCCAGCAGCTTGGGTGTAAACACTGAAGCTTTCTTT. This sequence encodes CASSLGVNTEAFF.

The chain combines TRBV7-9 with TRBJ1-5; TRBD1 matches 10 bases. V lost 4 bases and J lost 0; bases outside the gene matches: 3. Germline CDR1 SEHNR, CDR2 FQNEAQ (reference sequence). This CDR3 contains 16 residues. The CDR3 sequence: CASSSGTGVSNQPQHF. As DNA, the CDR3 is TGTGCCAGCAGCTCCGGGACAGGGGTTAGCAATCAGCCCCAGCATTTT.

This clone appeared a few times. This chain links TRBV10-3 with TRBJ2-2; D gene uncertain. The V and J ends lost 3 bases and 4 bases respectively, with 9 bases between them. Germline CDR1 reads ENHRY; CDR2 reads SYGVKD. The CDR3 sequence is 14 residues long. Written as DNA, the CDR3 is TGTGCCATCAGTGATCAGGAGATCACCGGGGAGCTGTTTTTT. It translates to CAISDQEITGELFF.

The V call is TRBV11-2, the J call TRBJ1-2; D is perhaps TRBD1 (6 bases). Trimming removed 4 bases at V and 5 bases at J, with 8 bases between. From germline, CDR1 is SGHAT and CDR2 FQNNGV. The CDR3 covers 12 residues. CDR3 residues: CASSSQGYGYTF. CDR3 nucleotides: TGTGCCAGCAGCTCACAGGGTTATGGCTACACCTTC.

This clone turned up a few times. The chain is built from TRBV10-3 and TRBJ2-2; D is possibly TRBD1 (5 bases). The ends were cut back, 0 bases at V and 7 bases at J, with 15 bases in the middle. The CDR3 consists of 16 residues. The germline V gene encodes CDR1 ENHRY and CDR2 SYGVKD. The CDR3 nucleotides are TGTGCCATCAGTGAGTCGACTCACAGGTCGGACGGGGAGCTGTTTTTT. Translating it yields CAISESTHRSDGELFF.

The chain carries TRBV9 and TRBJ2-3; tentative D call: TRBD2 (6 bases). The CDR3 is 15 residues long. V gave up 0 bases and J gave up 8 bases, with 16 bases separating them. CDR1 and CDR2 from the germline V gene are SGDLS and YYNGEE. The CDR3 sequence is CASSVESSGWGTQYF. CDR3 sequence (DNA): TGTGCCAGCAGCGTAGAGAGTAGCGGTTGGGGTACGCAGTATTTT.